The clone carrying this T cell receptor beta chain showed up just a few times. As yet, its antigen is unknown. This entry comes from a study of T cell repertoires in cytomegalovirus infection. Study details: Shared public TCR beta signatures pointed to both CMV infection and a matching HLA type.

Using its own MiXCR run on the reads, TCRdb lists one record per CDR3 protein. This table holds about 830,000 distinct CDR3 sequences, about 31% found once. The CDR3 consists of 17 residues. V gave up 7 bases and J gave up 2 bases; unmatched junction bases: 16. Germline-derived CDR1 and CDR2 are MNHEY and SMNVEV (reference sequence). This rearrangement joins TRBV27 to TRBJ2-5; 7 positions agree with TRBD1. Material: cultured CD8+ T cells from PBMCs, obtained from culture after CMV antigen stimulation. This clonotype was sampled from a human donor in good health (CMV status not recorded). Some clones in this sample may be carry-over from other donors' samples. DNA for the CDR3: TGTGCCAGCAAGCGACAGGGATACGGAGCGGAGCAAGAGACCCAGTACTTC. This encodes CASKRQGYGAEQETQYF.